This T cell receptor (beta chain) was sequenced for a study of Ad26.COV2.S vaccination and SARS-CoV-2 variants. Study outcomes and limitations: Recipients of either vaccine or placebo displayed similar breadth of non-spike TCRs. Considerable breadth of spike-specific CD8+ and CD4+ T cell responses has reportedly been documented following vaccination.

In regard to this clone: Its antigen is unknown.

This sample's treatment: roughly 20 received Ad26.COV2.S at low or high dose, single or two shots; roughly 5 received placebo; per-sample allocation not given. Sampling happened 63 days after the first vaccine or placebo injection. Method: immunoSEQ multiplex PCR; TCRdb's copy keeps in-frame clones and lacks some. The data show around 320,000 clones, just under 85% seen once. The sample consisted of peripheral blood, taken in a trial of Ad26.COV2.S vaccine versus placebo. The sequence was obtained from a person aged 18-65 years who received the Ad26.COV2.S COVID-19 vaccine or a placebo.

CDR3 DNA sequence: TGTGCCAGCAGTGAATCTCGGACAGGGGGTCTCGAGCAGTACTTC. This sequence encodes CASSESRTGGLEQYF. The genes are TRBV6-1 and TRBJ2-7; TRBD1 matches at 10 bases. This CDR3 has 15 residues. Germline trimming cut 2 bases from V and 6 bases from J; bases unmatched to any gene: 7. Germline CDR1 is MNHNS and CDR2 is SASEGT.